This TCR beta chain was found in a study of T cell responses to AZD1222 COVID-19 vaccine (dated by TCRdb to the early 2020s). About the study as a whole: TCR sequencing covered 230 to 250 trial participants: 207 given two doses of AZD1222 and 26 given two doses of MenACWY control vaccine. Trial participants were enrolled into age subgroups of 18-55, 56-69 and 70-plus years, which contained about 150, 28 and 57 TCR-sequenced participants, respectively.

The paper as a whole reports these results and caveats: The 56-69-year group was small, and its depth increase did not reach significance, likely because of low power. Participants were mostly white British and included more females than males, and it was suggested by the authors that clonal diversity may have been underestimated. CD4 TCRs associated with the vaccine covered the entire spike protein, and the dominant responses were in regions 160-218 and 743-854. Conclusions about previously exposed vaccinees are limited, since just five or six AZD1222 recipients were seropositive for SARS-CoV-2 at baseline. After two AZD1222 doses, spike-specific TCR breadth and depth were significantly higher than at day 0 and than in MenACWY recipients. Because no day 14 peak-response samples were available, the repertoires could be characterized only after the peak T cell response. Epitopes outside the regions mutated in the B.1.351 and B.1.1.7 variants were reportedly recognized by nearly half of the unique spike-specific TCRs.

Compared with germline, V lacks 5 bases and J lacks 6 bases; bases without a gene match: 9. The germline V gene yields SQVTM for CDR1 and ANQGSEA for CDR2. Including the terminal cysteine and phenylalanine, the CDR3 comprises 14 residues. The kept DNA is CDR3 alone, 42 bases in frame from the first base. Explained via the paper, the time point label denotes: about 28 days (+/-7) after the second vaccine dose. AZD1222 recipients with second doses at about 4 weeks or about 12 weeks were pooled, because spike-specific TCR depth and breadth did not differ between schedules. The vaccinee samples were drawn from two UK trials, COV001 and COV002, one of which was a single-blind randomized controlled phase 2/3 trial testing AZD1222 (ChAdOx1 nCoV-19) in healthy adults. Trial participant PBMC samples were collected at day 0 and day 28 after the second dose for TCRbeta chain sequencing. The CDR3 regions of human TCRbeta chains were subjected to immunosequencing. The authors' analysis ran thus. TCRs in the repertoires were compared against a reference library of SARS-CoV-2-specific TCRs that had been generated with the MIRA antigen-specificity platform. Breadth was defined as the fraction of unique TCRs that were SARS-CoV-2-associated, and depth was defined as the fraction of total T cells that were SARS-CoV-2-associated. Using the MIRA data, every spike-specific TCR was mapped to the spike region that the TCR reacted to and assigned to either a CD4 or a CD8 class. Log10-transformed breadth and depth values were compared by one-way ANOVA with Sidak's multiple comparisons tests. As stored in TCRdb, this immuneACCESS dataset retains in-frame rearrangements with V and J assigned. A fraction of the clones does not appear; measured against another copy, unresolved V genes explain less than half of the discrepancy, and the remainder lacks a known reason. V and J calls and clone size come straight from that table; D and trimming were deduced from the DNA. The sample yields under 120,000 clones; 87% were counted once. The top ten clones comprise over 2% of the sample.

Comment on this clone: Its antigen remains undetermined. Per-base quality was not reported, and no clone a single base away is much larger than it.

The chain uses TRBV29-1 and TRBJ2-2, with 7 bases aligning to TRBD1. The source was peripheral blood, collected 28 days after the second AZD1222 dose. The clonotype originates from an adult who received the AZD1222 COVID-19 vaccine. The sequenced DNA is TGCAGCGTTTTCGAAGGGGACAGTTCCGGGGAGCTGTTTTTT. Translated, it gives CSVFEGDSSGELFF.